This TCR beta chain was recorded in a study of T cells in localized non-small cell lung cancer. Study conclusions and caveats: Only one tumor region was sequenced, so heterogeneity remains possible.

With respect to this clone: What it recognizes is unknown.

The CDR3 consists of 13 residues. CDR1 and CDR2 (germline): SGHAT, FQNNGV. V lost 7 bases and J 3 bases, leaving 12 bases between the germline ends. Sequencing used immunoSEQ multiplex PCR; TCRdb keeps in-frame clones, though not all of them. Of roughly 27,000 clones listed, approximately 90% were seen once; the top ten hold more than 25%. The sequence came from a female donor aged 60 or older with stage I lung adenocarcinoma. The chain uses TRBV11-2 and TRBJ1-1; a possible D gene is TRBD1 (6 bases). Sequences were derived from peripheral blood, sampled before any cancer treatment. CDR3 in amino acids: CASTVTGYTEAFF. CDR3 nucleotides: TGTGCCAGCACCGTGACAGGATACACTGAAGCTTTCTTT.